Described below is a single T cell receptor beta chain sequence and its context. Its target is unknown. The protocol was immunoSEQ multiplex PCR, while the TCRdb copy is restricted to in-frame clones and leaves out a portion. The table lists some 130,000 clones, just over 90% of them singletons. The V gene's germline CDR1 is SEHNR and CDR2 FQNEAQ (reference sequence). This CDR3 is 13 amino acids long. V shed 2 bases and J shed 5 bases, with 9 bases lying between them. This sample was included in a study of T cell responses to AZD1222 COVID-19 vaccine. About the research overall: Pooling covered second doses at about 4 or about 12 weeks.

Study-level results: Dominant CD4 TCR responses targeted spike regions 160-218 and 743-854. Spike-specific TCR breadth and depth went up after people got two AZD1222 doses.

The source of this sequence is an adult in good health. The sequenced sample was peripheral blood, obtained on day 0 of AZD1222 vaccination. The gene calls are TRBV7-9 and TRBJ1-2; no definite D call. The CDR3 DNA reads as TGTGCCAGCAGCTTAAGAACGGATTATGGCTACACCTTC. As protein: CASSLRTDYGYTF. The entire variable domain, with the rest obtained from reference TRBV7-9 and TRBJ1-2, is as follows: DTGVSQNPRHKITKRGQNVTFRCDPISEHNRLYWYRQTLGQGPEFLTYFQNEAQLEKSRLLSDRFSAERPKGSFSTLEIQRTEQGDSAMYLCASSLRTDYGYTFGSGTRLTVV.